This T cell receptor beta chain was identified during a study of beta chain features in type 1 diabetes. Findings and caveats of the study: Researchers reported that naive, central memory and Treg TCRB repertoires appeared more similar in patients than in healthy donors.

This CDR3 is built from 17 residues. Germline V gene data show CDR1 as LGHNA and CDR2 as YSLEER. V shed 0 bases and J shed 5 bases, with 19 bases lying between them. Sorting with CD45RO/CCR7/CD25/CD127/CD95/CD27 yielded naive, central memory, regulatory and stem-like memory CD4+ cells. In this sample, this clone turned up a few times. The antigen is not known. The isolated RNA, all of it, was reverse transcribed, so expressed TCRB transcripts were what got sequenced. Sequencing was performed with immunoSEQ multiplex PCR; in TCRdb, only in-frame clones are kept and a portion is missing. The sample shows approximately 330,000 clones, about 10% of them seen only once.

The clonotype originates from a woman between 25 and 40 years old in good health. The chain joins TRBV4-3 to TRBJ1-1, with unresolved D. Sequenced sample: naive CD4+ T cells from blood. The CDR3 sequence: CASSQDFRATGGTEAFF. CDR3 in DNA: TGCGCCAGCAGCCAAGATTTCCGGGCCACCGGAGGGACTGAAGCTTTCTTT.